The source of this T cell receptor (beta chain) is a study of preoperative IRX-2 immunotherapy in early breast cancer (dated by TCRdb to between 2017 and 2020). The table lists this clone with a count of one. The antigen it recognizes is unknown. Base qualities are missing; no much larger clone stands one base away. CDR1 and CDR2 (SEHNR, FQNEAQ) derive from the germline V gene (reference sequence). Reading from cysteine to phenylalanine, the CDR3 counts 12 amino acids. The retained sequence is limited to the CDR3, 36 bases, with the frame set at the first base. V is shortened by 5 bases, J by 9 bases, and the region joining them spans 13 bases. Library creation used the immunoSEQ multiplex PCR assay. In TCRdb, the immuneACCESS table is reduced to in-frame sequences with V and J assigned. These tables do not hold every clone; where another copy was compared, an unresolved V gene accounts for under half, and the others remain unexplained. The sample table shows tens of thousands of clones, and more than 90% are seen once. Under 7.5% of the sample comes from the top ten.

What this sample's treatment or condition label stands for: preoperative locoregional IRX-2 cytokine immunotherapy. The samples were obtained from a phase Ib study that tested preoperative, locoregional IRX-2 cytokine immunotherapy meant to prime immune responses. Before surgery, IRX-2 was given to the donors, who were patients with early-stage breast cancer. This clonotype was sampled from a human donor with breast cancer. Collection of the sample occurred from a patient treated with IRX-2 immunotherapy. The V and J segments used are TRBV7-9 and TRBJ1-1; the D gene lacks a confident call. The CDR3 sequence is CASSPDSSKAFF. The bases are TGTGCCAGCAGCCCGGACTCCAGCAAAGCTTTCTTT.